This TCR beta chain comes out of a study of T cell responses to AZD1222 COVID-19 vaccine. Study-level results: The number of AZD1222 recipients seropositive at baseline was only five to seven. Clonal diversity was possibly underestimated; the donors were predominantly white British and more often female.

Turning to this clone: Antigen specificity is unknown. An end of the junction does not agree with germline; a read error may underlie this.

Assay: immunoSEQ multiplex PCR; the TCRdb copy retains only in-frame clones and omits some. The top ten clones hold approximately 8% of a sample with 85,000 to 120,000 clones, roughly 87% of them seen once. Germline CDR1 and CDR2: SGHNT and YENEEA. This CDR3 region has 13 residues. The chain joins TRBV11-3 to TRBJ1-2, with 7 bases aligning to TRBD1. The starting material was peripheral blood, obtained 28 days after the second AZD1222 dose. The sequence derives from an adult who received the AZD1222 COVID-19 vaccine. The CDR3 DNA reads as TGTGCCAGCAGCTCGGGGGTGGCAGGGGGTCCCCACTTC. Amino acids: CASSSGVAGGPHF.